What follows are 32 T cell receptor beta chains derived from one specimen sequenced in a study of post-analysis software for immune sequencing data. Study results and caveats: Compared with controls, patients had more of 4 to 6 TRBV segments, including TRBV5-6, TRBV5-1 and TRBV20-1.

Unique molecular identifiers were present in the TCR beta cDNA libraries. Each CDR3 protein is one row after TCRdb ran MiXCR on the PCR reads. This table has about 620,000 distinct CDR3 sequences, 44% appearing once. The antigens of these receptors remain unknown. Source material: blood. Receptors originate from a girl aged 5-17 years with multiple sclerosis.

This clonotype was picked up a small number of times. The V and J genes are TRBV4-1 and TRBJ2-7; 12 bases are shared with TRBD2. The length of the CDR3 is 15 residues. Trimming cost V 4 bases and J 6 bases; bases outside gene matches: 7. Germline V gene lookup returns CDR1 MGHRA and CDR2 YSYEKL. The CDR3 sequence: CASSRRLAGESEQYF. The CDR3 DNA sequence: TGCGCCAGCAGCCGACGACTAGCGGGAGAAAGCGAGCAGTACTTC.

V is TRBV20-1 and J is TRBJ1-1; perhaps TRBD1 as D (5 bases). V was pared by 4 bases and J by 1 base, with 13 bases between. This CDR3 is 14 amino acids long. Looked up from germline, CDR1 is DFQATT and CDR2 is SNEGSKA (reference sequence). Written as DNA, the CDR3 is TGCAGTGCTACGGATGGGACGGGGAACACTGAAGCTTTCTTT. Protein: CSATDGTGNTEAFF.

Concerning this clonotype: An end of the junction differs from the germline gene, which may be a read error. This chain uses TRBV7-7 with TRBJ2-5, with D possibly matching TRBD2 (6 bases). Germline V CDR1 and CDR2: SSHAT, FNYEAQ (reference sequence). The CDR3 spans 12 residues. In DNA, the CDR3 is TGTGCTAGCAGCTCCGCGGGGGAGACCCAGTACTTC. It yields the protein CASSSAGETQYF. Supplemented by reference TRBV7-7 and TRBJ2-5, the full variable domain reads GAGVSQSPRYKVTKRGQDVTLRCDPISSHATLYWYQQALGQGPEFLTYFNYEAQPDKSGLPSDRFSAERPEGSISTLTIQRTEQRDSAMYRCASSSAGETQYFGPGTRLLVL.

The chain couples TRBV10-1 to TRBJ2-1; D might be TRBD1 or TRBD2, each matching 7 bases. The germline gives CDR1 WNHNN, CDR2 SYGVQD (reference sequence). The ends were cut back, 2 bases at V and 4 bases at J, with 12 bases in the middle. The CDR3 sequence is 15 residues long. The CDR3 sequence is CASSEPGGGYNEQFF. The CDR3 coding sequence is TGCGCCAGCAGTGAGCCAGGGGGAGGGTACAATGAGCAGTTCTTC.

The V call is TRBV12-3 or TRBV12-4, the J call TRBJ2-6; 8 nucleotides match TRBD1. The V and J ends lost 5 bases and 4 bases, in that order; junction bases with no gene match: 4. The CDR3 loop spans 15 amino acids. The CDR3 DNA is TGTGCCAGCAGTCGGACAGGGCCCGGGGCCAACGTCCTGACTTTC. It encodes CASSRTGPGANVLTF.

This chain connects TRBV7-9 to TRBJ2-5; D gene unclear. TRBJ2-7 matches the DNA end more closely, so the J call is doubtful. The CDR3 is 15 amino acids. The germline CDR1 and CDR2 sequences are SEHNR and FQNEAQ (reference sequence). This CDR3 is CASRSYVSKDSEQYF. For the CDR3, the DNA is TGTGCCAGCAGGTCCTACGTCTCAAAAGACTCCGAGCAGTACTTC.

This clonotype was counted between two and nine times. The CDR3 protein is CASSQEYRGSYNEQFF. CDR3 in DNA: TGCGCCAGCAGCCAAGAGTACAGGGGATCCTACAATGAGCAGTTCTTC. This rearrangement joins TRBV4-1 to TRBJ2-1; 7 bases agree with TRBD1. V shed 0 bases, J shed 1 base, and the junction held 3 bases outside the gene matches. Germline CDR1 reads MGHRA; CDR2 reads YSYEKL. The CDR3 is 16 residues long.

In the case of this clonotype: One junction end does not reproduce the germline sequence, and a read error may be involved. This chain uses TRBV12-3 or TRBV12-4 with TRBJ1-1, with D perhaps TRBD1 (5 bases). This CDR3 contains 13 residues. The DNA of the CDR3 is TGTCCCAGCAGTTGGGGGACCGATCGGGAAGCTTTCTTT. It encodes CPSSWGTDREAFF.

This chain joins TRBV5-1 and TRBJ2-1; possible D gene TRBD1, 6 bases. V dropped 6 bases and J dropped 4 bases, with 17 bases sitting between them. The CDR3 length is 15 residues. The germline V gene has CDR1 SGHRS and CDR2 YFSETQ. CDR3 protein: CASMWSGQGYNEQFF. CDR3 DNA: TGCGCCAGCATGTGGTCGGGGCAGGGGTACAATGAGCAGTTCTTC. Full variable domain (rest looked up from reference TRBV5-1 and TRBJ2-1): KAGVTQTPRYLIKTRGQQVTLSCSPISGHRSVSWYQQTPGQGLQFLFEYFSETQRNKGNFPGRFSGRQFSNSRSEMNVSTLELGDSALYLCASMWSGQGYNEQFFGPGTRLTVL.

This clonotype was found once. This may be a read error, as it is one base from a much larger clone. The chain combines TRBV3-1 with TRBJ1-2; D remains unclear. Germline CDR1 LGHDT, CDR2 YNNKEL (reference sequence). This CDR3 contains 12 residues. CDR3 sequence reads: CATQGGLYGYTF. In DNA form, the CDR3 reads TGTGCGACCCAAGGAGGGCTCTATGGCTACACCTTC.

The rearrangement uses TRBV7-2 and TRBJ2-1, with 8 bases matching TRBD2. V shed 1 base and J 6 bases; nucleotides not matched to a gene: 2. This CDR3 spans 14 amino acids. CDR1 SGHTA and CDR2 FQGNSA come from the germline V gene. The CDR3 loop reads CASSLDGGANEQFF. The CDR3 bases are TGTGCCAGCAGCTTAGACGGGGGGGCCAATGAGCAGTTCTTC.

This chain joins TRBV11-1 and TRBJ2-7; D may be TRBD2 (5 bases). There are 14 residues in the CDR3. Germline V gives CDR1 SGHAT, CDR2 FQDESV (reference sequence). V lost 3 bases, J lost 1 base, and 10 bases lay in between. The CDR3, as DNA: TGTGCCAGCAGCTTTGGGGAGACGTCCTACGAGCAGTACTTC. Its protein product is CASSFGETSYEQYF.

J is TRBJ2-2 and V is TRBV6-5; D remains ambiguous. From germline, CDR1 is MNHEY and CDR2 SVGAGI. The CDR3 runs 14 residues. Trimming shortened V by 3 bases and J by 3 bases, and 8 bases separated the two germline ends. CDR3 sequence (DNA): TGTGCCAGCAGTTATTCGTACGACACCGGGGAGCTGTTTTTT. Amino acids: CASSYSYDTGELFF.

The chain joins TRBV6-2 or TRBV6-3 to TRBJ1-2, with D possibly TRBD1 on 5 matching bases. This CDR3 contains 15 residues. V was pared by 4 bases and J by 5 bases, with 17 bases between. Germline CDR1 is MNHEY and CDR2 is SVGEGT. CDR3 region: CASSFQGRGAYGYTF. In nucleotides, the CDR3 is TGTGCCAGCAGTTTCCAGGGCCGAGGGGCTTATGGCTACACCTTC.

This rearrangement joins TRBV5-1 to TRBJ2-1, with D hard to call. The CDR3 has 16 amino acids. Germline lookup yields CDR1 SGHRS and CDR2 YFSETQ. V shed 3 bases and J shed 2 bases, with 15 bases lying between them. In nucleotides, the CDR3 is TGCGCCAGCAGCTATACTGTGTTGAAGGCCTACAATGAGCAGTTCTTC. This encodes CASSYTVLKAYNEQFF.

This clonotype has more than one count but fewer than ten. This chain links TRBV5-1 with TRBJ1-6; TRBD1 matches 9 bases. The CDR3 is made up of 15 amino acids. V dropped 1 base and J dropped 9; count of bases not matched to a gene: 5. Germline CDR1 is SGHRS and CDR2 is YFSETQ. CDR3 loop: CASSLKGQGSSPLHF. CDR3 coding DNA: TGCGCCAGCAGCTTGAAGGGACAGGGATCTTCACCCCTCCACTTT.

The J gene is TRBJ2-1, the V gene TRBV5-1; D unclear. The V gene lost 0 bases and the J gene lost 13 bases, with 8 bases spanning the gap. The CDR3 is 11 residues long. Germline assignment: CDR1 SGHRS and CDR2 YFSETQ. The CDR3 sequence: CASSLEEVQFF. In nucleotides, the CDR3 is TGCGCCAGCAGCTTGGAAGAAGTTCAGTTCTTC. Full variable domain (missing parts from reference TRBV5-1 and TRBJ2-1): KAGVTQTPRYLIKTRGQQVTLSCSPISGHRSVSWYQQTPGQGLQFLFEYFSETQRNKGNFPGRFSGRQFSNSRSEMNVSTLELGDSALYLCASSLEEVQFFGPGTRLTVL.

This clonotype has just one count. The chain carries TRBV20-1 and TRBJ2-3; D remains ambiguous. Germline-derived CDR1 and CDR2 are DFQATT and SNEGSKA (reference sequence). The CDR3 covers 17 residues. V lost 1 base and J 0 bases, leaving 17 bases between the germline ends. The CDR3 here is CSARGQEYTTSTDTQYF. In DNA form, the CDR3 reads TGCAGTGCTAGAGGGCAGGAGTATACTACTAGCACAGATACGCAGTATTTT.

The V gene is TRBV20-1, the J gene TRBJ2-4, with 9 bases fitting TRBD2. This CDR3 region has 13 residues. Trimming at V came to 5 bases and at J to 9 bases, leaving 8 bases not matched to a gene. Germline V gene data show CDR1 as DFQATT and CDR2 as SNEGSKA (reference sequence). The CDR3 DNA reads as TGCAGTGCTCCCGGGACTAGCAACAGCATTCAGTACTTC. As protein: CSAPGTSNSIQYF.

The V gene is TRBV10-2, the J gene TRBJ2-1; the match to TRBD2 covers 8 bases. In germline, CDR1 is WSHSY, CDR2 SAAADI. This CDR3 comprises 17 residues. J lost 3 bases, V lost 2 bases, and 9 bases had no gene match. Written as DNA, the CDR3 is TGCGCCAGCAGTGAGCCAGACGGACTAGCTTTCTACAATGAGCAGTTCTTC. Translation: CASSEPDGLAFYNEQFF.

This chain connects TRBV4-1 to TRBJ2-4; D perhaps matches TRBD1 (5 bases). V shed 3 bases and J shed 13 bases, with 22 bases lying between them. CDR1 MGHRA and CDR2 YSYEKL come from the germline V gene. This CDR3 region has 15 residues. The chain's CDR3 is CASSHRQGRNGEQYF. The CDR3 DNA follows: TGCGCCAGCAGCCACCGGCAGGGCAGAAATGGTGAGCAGTACTTC.

The chain couples TRBV27 to TRBJ2-3; D gene uncertain. The CDR3 loop spans 15 amino acids. V lost 10 bases and J 0 bases, leaving 17 bases between the germline ends. Looked up from germline, CDR1 is MNHEY and CDR2 is SMNVEV (reference sequence). The CDR3 DNA reads as TGTGCCACCAAACGTGGGGTGTATAGCACAGATACGCAGTATTTT. This codes for CATKRGVYSTDTQYF.

The chain recombines TRBV9 with TRBJ2-3, with 16 bases matching TRBD2. This CDR3 is built from 21 residues. CDR1 is SGDLS and CDR2 is YYNGEE in the germline V gene. Trimming cost V 1 base and J 1 base; bases outside gene matches: 12. The CDR3 sequence: CASSVTAGGLAGGRGTDTQYF. CDR3 DNA: TGTGCCAGCAGCGTAACAGCCGGGGGACTAGCGGGGGGGAGGGGCACAGATACGCAGTATTTT.

This rearrangement joins TRBV7-2 to TRBJ2-4; 8 nucleotides align to TRBD2. The J call is uncertain, as TRBJ2-7 better fits the DNA end. CDR1 is SGHTA and CDR2 is FQGNSA in the germline V gene. CDR3 length: 14 amino acids. The CDR3 DNA reads as TGTGCCAGCAGCTTAGGACTAGCGAGGGACGAGCAGTACTTC. It translates to CASSLGLARDEQYF.

This clonotype was seen more than once but under ten times. The rearrangement uses TRBV2 and TRBJ2-5; D possibly corresponds to TRBD2 (6 bases). V lost 2 bases and J 7 bases, leaving 14 bases between the germline ends. The CDR3 length is 14 residues. CDR1 and CDR2 (germline): SNHLY, FYNNEI. CDR3 sequence: CASSELGSGGTQYF. The CDR3 DNA reads as TGTGCCAGCAGTGAATTGGGTAGCGGAGGGACCCAGTACTTC.

This clonotype has a handful of counts. The chain carries TRBV5-5 and TRBJ2-7; TRBD1 matches at 7 bases. V was clipped by 1 base and J by 3 bases; unmatched bases: 1. CDR3 length: 13 residues. CDR1 and CDR2 (germline): SGHKS, YYEKEE (reference sequence). In DNA, the CDR3 is TGTGCCAGCAGCTTGCGGGACAGCTACGAGCAGTACTTC. Its translation: CASSLRDSYEQYF.

This clonotype was counted many times. In DNA, the CDR3 is TGTGCCAGCAGTTTAGGAGGAGGCTACGAGCAGTACTTC. It encodes CASSLGGGYEQYF. J is TRBJ2-7 and V is TRBV12-3 or TRBV12-4, with a possible D match to TRBD2 (5 bases). CDR3 size: 13 residues. Trimming took off 1 base at V and 3 bases at J, with 7 bases between the two ends.

Many counts were recorded for this clonotype. This chain uses TRBV6-4 with TRBJ2-2, with D possibly matching TRBD1 (5 bases). V was cut by 5 bases and J by 4 bases, with 8 bases left in between. The CDR3 length is 13 residues. Germline V gene sequence: CDR1 MRHNA, CDR2 SNTAGT. CDR3 residues: CASSLQATGELFF. The CDR3 region has the DNA TGTGCCAGCAGTTTACAGGCCACCGGGGAGCTGTTTTTT.

This clonotype was seen a single time. This sequence joins TRBV20-1 and TRBJ2-3; D unresolved. The CDR3 is 14 amino acids. Germline V gene lookup returns CDR1 DFQATT and CDR2 SNEGSKA (reference sequence). With 6 bases removed from V and 1 base from J, the gap between germline ends came to 14 bases. This CDR3 reads CSALDRRRTDTQYF. The CDR3 coding sequence is TGCAGTGCACTGGATAGACGCCGCACAGATACGCAGTATTTT.

The gene calls are TRBV2 and TRBJ1-1; TRBD1 matches at 11 bases. Germline CDR1 SNHLY, CDR2 FYNNEI. This CDR3 has 15 amino acids. Trimming cost V 6 bases and J 7 bases; bases outside gene matches: 10. The CDR3 nucleotides are TGTGCCAGCAGGGGAAGGACAGGGGGCTCGGGTGAAGCTTTCTTT. Protein: CASRGRTGGSGEAFF.

The gene calls are TRBV6-2 or TRBV6-3 and TRBJ1-1; 8 bases map to TRBD1. V lost 5 bases, J lost 9 bases, and 5 bases stayed unmatched. The germline gives CDR1 MNHEY, CDR2 SVGEGT. The CDR3 covers 12 residues. CDR3 in DNA: TGTGCCAGCAGTCCGCACAGGGGGAAAGCTTTCTTT. Protein: CASSPHRGKAFF.

J is TRBJ2-6 and V is TRBV12-3 or TRBV12-4, with D maybe TRBD2 (6 bases). With 5 bases removed from V and 0 bases from J, the gap between germline ends came to 14 bases. The CDR3 is made up of 17 amino acids. CDR3 region: CASSALWRGSGANVLTF. CDR3 in DNA: TGTGCCAGCAGTGCGCTATGGAGGGGCTCTGGGGCCAACGTCCTGACTTTC.